This T cell receptor (beta chain) appears in the sequencing data of a study of PD-1 blockade in classical Hodgkin lymphoma. Time point of the sample: cycle 4 day 1 (C4D1), after 5 to 7 weeks of nivolumab. All patients relapsed after autologous stem cell transplantation, and brentuximab vedotin exposure varied. Best responses included complete response and partial response; otherwise, the best response was progressive disease. Study-level points and caveats: A significant rise in TCR diversity by C4D1 was seen for CD4+ but not CD8+ cells. Diversity similar to that of newly diagnosed patients was seen at baseline in complete responders.

Method: immunoSEQ multiplex PCR; TCRdb's copy keeps in-frame clones and lacks some. The table records around 50,000 clones, 90% of them present only once. Turning to this clone: Its specificity is unknown.

This CDR3 is 16 amino acids long. CDR1 is MDHEN, CDR2 SYDVKM, per germline. V lost 7 bases to trimming and J lost 5 bases; unmatched junction nucleotides: 16. The specimen was peripheral blood mononuclear cells (PBMCs), collected before the fourth cycle of nivolumab. The TCR sequence derives from a human donor with classical Hodgkin lymphoma. The gene calls are TRBV28 and TRBJ2-7; 8 bases match TRBD2. The CDR3 reads CASTLGLEREWDEQYF. CDR3 DNA sequence: TGTGCCAGCACCCTGGGCCTCGAGCGGGAGTGGGACGAGCAGTACTTC.